Shown below are 25 T cell receptor beta chains from a single sample sequenced in a study of regulatory T cells in long-lasting Graves disease. CDR3-region Arm-PCR and iRepertoire HTBI primers produced the TCR beta libraries. TCRdb re-analysed the multiplex PCR reads in MiXCR, keeping a single row per CDR3 protein. This table holds some 560,000 distinct CDR3 sequences, about 16% found once. The time point is: newly diagnosed GD, antithyroid drugs for less than 3 months. The TCR library was made from RNA extracted from PBMCs. These data also formed part of another study, on T cells in Graves' hyperthyroidism and ophthalmopathy.

The material was peripheral blood mononuclear cells (PBMCs), obtained at new diagnosis, from a patient treated with antithyroid drugs. Receptors originate from a woman aged 35 to 60 with Graves disease.

The chain links TRBV13 to TRBJ2-4, with TRBD2 matching over 8 bases. CDR1 PRHDT and CDR2 FYEKMQ come from the germline V gene (reference sequence). V trimming: 2 bases; J trimming: 8 bases; junction bases outside the gene matches: 14. This CDR3 is 17 amino acids long. For the CDR3, the DNA is TGTGCCAGCAGCTTAATGGCATCGGGAGGGGGATATGACATTCAGTACTTC. Amino acids: CASSLMASGGGYDIQYF.

This clonotype has just a few counts. This sequence joins TRBV3-1 and TRBJ2-4, with D tentatively TRBD1 or TRBD2 (6 bases each). Trimming shortened V by 3 bases and J by 9 bases, and 12 bases separated the two germline ends. The V gene's germline CDR1 is LGHDT and CDR2 YNNKEL (reference sequence). The CDR3 contains 13 residues. In DNA form, the CDR3 reads TGTGCCAGCAGCCAGGAAGAGGGGGGCATTCAGTACTTC. Its translation: CASSQEEGGIQYF.

The chain carries TRBV24-1 and TRBJ2-5; 11 bases agree with TRBD1. Germline assignment: CDR1 KGHDR and CDR2 SFDVKD. The CDR3 has 18 amino acids. V shed 3 bases, J shed 2 bases, and the junction held 10 bases outside the gene matches. CDR3: CATSDLPGTGGRQETQYF. CDR3 sequence (DNA): TGTGCCACCAGTGATCTGCCTGGGACAGGGGGTCGTCAAGAGACCCAGTACTTC.

This chain connects TRBV10-3 to TRBJ2-3; 7 bases map to TRBD1. With 8 bases clipped from V and 1 base from J, the junction kept 6 bases outside the gene matches. The CDR3 sequence is 14 residues long. Germline V CDR1 and CDR2: ENHRY, SYGVKD. CDR3 sequence reads: CAIGEGTGTDTQYF. The CDR3 DNA follows: TGTGCCATCGGAGAGGGGACAGGCACAGATACGCAGTATTTT.

This clonotype was detected once. This may be a read error, as it is one base from a much larger clone. The CDR3 reads CASSLLSGRSYGYTF. CDR3 DNA sequence: TGTGCCAGCAGCCTATTATCGGGCAGATCCTATGGCTACACCTTC. The gene calls are TRBV5-6 and TRBJ1-2; D is unclear. V lost 4 bases to trimming and J lost 4 bases, with 17 bases between them. CDR1 is SGHDT and CDR2 is YYEEEE in the germline V gene. The CDR3 loop spans 15 amino acids. Combining the CDR3 with reference TRBV5-6 and TRBJ1-2 gives the whole variable domain DAGVTQSPTHLIKTRGQQVTLRCSPKSGHDTVSWYQQALGQGPQFIFQYYEEEERQRGNFPDRFSGHQFPNYSSELNVNALLLGDSALYLCASSLLSGRSYGYTFGSGTRLTVV.

Worth noting for this clonotype: A much larger clone differs by one base, so this may be a read error. V and J are TRBV3-1 and TRBJ2-1; 8 bases fit TRBD2. The CDR3 length is 15 residues. The J segment lost 9 bases and the V segment lost 4 bases, leaving 11 bases of the junction unmatched. CDR1 and CDR2 (germline): LGHDT, YNNKEL (reference sequence). CDR3 amino acids: CASSPGGGLGSEQFF. The CDR3, as DNA: TGTGCCAGCAGCCCAGGCGGGGGGCTAGGAAGTGAGCAGTTCTTC.

This clonotype came up a few times. This CDR3 is CASSQAADDYSPLHF. The CDR3 nucleotides are TGCGCCAGCAGCCAAGCGGCGGATGACTATTCACCCCTCCACTTT. The chain joins TRBV4-1 to TRBJ1-6, with D unresolved. CDR1 MGHRA and CDR2 YSYEKL come from the germline V gene. The CDR3 consists of 15 residues. Trimming took off 1 base at V and 8 bases at J, with 12 bases between the two ends.

This clonotype was detected many times. This chain connects TRBV12-3 or TRBV12-4 to TRBJ2-6; D ambiguous. The V gene lost 7 bases and the J gene lost 0 bases, with 19 bases spanning the gap. The CDR3 is 18 residues long. CDR3 sequence: CASTLKRPTPSGANVLTF. The CDR3 DNA reads as TGTGCCAGCACCTTGAAACGTCCGACCCCCTCTGGGGCCAACGTCCTGACTTTC.

The rearrangement uses TRBV5-6 and TRBJ2-7; the D is unclear. The CDR3 consists of 12 residues. The germline V and J ends were trimmed by 4 bases and 2 bases, with 7 bases remaining between them. The V gene's germline CDR1 is SGHDT and CDR2 YYEEEE. CDR3 sequence: CASSLNTYEQYF. The DNA of the CDR3 is TGTGCCAGCAGCCTCAATACCTACGAGCAGTACTTC.

This clonotype was observed at least ten times. The chain is built from TRBV30 and TRBJ2-1; D is ambiguous. Trimming pared 4 bases from V and 1 base from J, leaving 11 bases between. Germline V gene sequence: CDR1 GTSNPN, CDR2 SVGIG (reference sequence). The CDR3 totals 14 residues. The CDR3 reads CAWTYYDSYNEQFF. The CDR3, as DNA: TGTGCCTGGACCTACTACGATTCCTACAATGAGCAGTTCTTC.

This clonotype has only a few counts. V and J are TRBV12-3 or TRBV12-4 and TRBJ1-6; D is unclear. V was shortened by 6 bases and J by 6 bases, with 18 bases between the two germline ends. CDR3 length: 16 amino acids. The CDR3 coding sequence is TGTGCCAGCAGCCGCCGGTTTAGTGGCCTTAATTCACCCCTCCACTTT. Residues: CASSRRFSGLNSPLHF.

The chain uses TRBV6-1 and TRBJ2-5, with no clear D. There are 14 residues in the CDR3. Germline V lookup: CDR1 MNHNS, CDR2 SASEGT. V was pared by 6 bases and J by 4 bases, with 15 bases between. The CDR3 here is CASRALSGLETQYF. The CDR3 DNA is TGTGCCAGCAGGGCCCTCTCAGGATTAGAGACCCAGTACTTC.

The chain employs TRBV29-1 and TRBJ2-7; D gene unclear. CDR3 length equals 12 residues. The germline gives CDR1 SQVTM, CDR2 ANQGSEA. V gave up 4 bases and J gave up 6 bases, with 13 bases separating them. The chain's CDR3 is CSVASQASEQYF. The CDR3 bases are TGCAGCGTTGCGTCCCAGGCCAGCGAGCAGTACTTC.

V gene TRBV5-4 combines with J gene TRBJ2-2; TRBD2 aligns across 11 bases. CDR3 size: 18 residues. Germline trimming cut 4 bases from V and 3 bases from J; bases unmatched to any gene: 11. The V gene's germline CDR1 is SGHNT and CDR2 YYREEE (reference sequence). For the CDR3, the DNA is TGTGCCAGCAGCCCTGATAGCGGGGGGGCCAGTTACACCGGGGAGCTGTTTTTT. Encoded protein: CASSPDSGGASYTGELFF. Variable domain in full (rest from reference TRBV5-4 and TRBJ2-2): ETGVTQSPTHLIKTRGQQVTLRCSSQSGHNTVSWYQQALGQGPQFIFQYYREEENGRGNFPPRFSGLQFPNYSSELNVNALELDDSALYLCASSPDSGGASYTGELFFGEGSRLTVL.

Of note for this clonotype: It may be a read error: a sequence one base away is much more abundant. The rearrangement links TRBV7-8 to TRBJ1-1, with 11 bases matching TRBD1. V dropped 6 bases and J dropped 3; count of bases not matched to a gene: 9. The CDR3 is 16 residues long. The germline V gene encodes CDR1 SGHVS and CDR2 FQNEAQ. DNA for the CDR3: TGTGCCAGCAGTTTTCGGACAGGGGGCATAGACACTGAAGCTTTCTTT. Amino acids: CASSFRTGGIDTEAFF.

About this clonotype: It differs at one base from a far larger clone, so likely a read error. The chain uses TRBV6-1 and TRBJ2-3; maybe TRBD2 (5 bases). The V and J ends lost 8 bases and 5 bases respectively, with 23 bases between them. The CDR3 has 16 residues. Germline-derived CDR1 and CDR2 are MNHNS and SASEGT. The CDR3 nucleotides read TGTGCCAGCCGTTCGGAGAGGACTCCAGCCAAAGATACGCAGTATTTT. Encoded protein: CASRSERTPAKDTQYF.

V is TRBV19 and J is TRBJ2-4; possible D gene TRBD2, 6 bases. CDR3 length: 13 residues. Germline V CDR1 and CDR2: LNHDA, SQIVND (reference sequence). Trimming stripped 2 bases from V and 7 bases from J, with 9 bases between. The CDR3 loop is CASSITGGNIQYF. The DNA of the CDR3 is TGTGCCAGTAGTATAACCGGAGGGAACATTCAGTACTTC.

At least ten counts were recorded for this clonotype. The rearrangement links TRBV11-2 to TRBJ1-2; D not certain. The ends were cut back, 5 bases at V and 2 bases at J, with 15 bases in the middle. The CDR3 length is 15 residues. CDR1 is SGHAT and CDR2 is FQNNGV in the germline V gene. In DNA form, the CDR3 reads TGTGCCAGCAGCCCTAGACCGGGCAGAAACTATGGCTACACCTTC. Translating it yields CASSPRPGRNYGYTF.

This clonotype was observed at least ten times. The chain employs TRBV7-9 and TRBJ2-1, with 11 bases identical to TRBD2. Unmatched junction bases numbered 8, after V lost 11 bases and J lost 5 bases. This CDR3 is 14 amino acids long. Germline V gene data show CDR1 as SEHNR and CDR2 as FQNEAQ (reference sequence). CDR3 nucleotide sequence: TGTGCCTCGACCCTAGCGGGGGGAGACAATGAGCAGTTCTTC. Translating gives CASTLAGGDNEQFF. The entire variable domain, with the rest obtained from reference TRBV7-9 and TRBJ2-1, is as follows: DTGVSQNPRHKITKRGQNVTFRCDPISEHNRLYWYRQTLGQGPEFLTYFQNEAQLEKSRLLSDRFSAERPKGSFSTLEIQRTEQGDSAMYLCASTLAGGDNEQFFGPGTRLTVL.

This clonotype was recorded at least ten times. The rearrangement uses TRBV6-5 and TRBJ1-6; D is ambiguous. Trimming removed 0 bases from V and 10 bases from J, with 13 bases in between. The CDR3 is 15 residues long. Germline V CDR1 and CDR2: MNHEY, SVGAGI. The CDR3 is CASSYSSFGSSPLHF. In DNA form, the CDR3 reads TGTGCCAGCAGTTACTCTTCGTTTGGGAGCTCACCCCTCCACTTT.

There are a few counts of this clonotype. The chain recombines TRBV29-1 with TRBJ2-2; 7 bases agree with TRBD1. After removal of 5 bases from V and 6 bases from J, the junction contained 15 bases not matched to a gene. Germline CDR1 SQVTM, CDR2 ANQGSEA. The CDR3 totals 16 residues. CDR3 coding DNA: TGCAGCGTTAGGAGCCAGGGGGATAAGGAGGCCGGGGAGCTGTTTTTT. This sequence encodes CSVRSQGDKEAGELFF.

This clonotype was seen a handful of times. The chain employs TRBV2 and TRBJ2-2; D not certain. The length of the CDR3 is 16 residues. V was cut by 0 bases and J by 5 bases, with 13 bases left in between. Germline V gene sequence: CDR1 SNHLY, CDR2 FYNNEI. The CDR3 reads CASSEALDKTTGELFF. CDR3 sequence (DNA): TGTGCCAGCAGTGAAGCTTTGGATAAAACTACCGGGGAGCTGTTTTTT.

This clonotype was seen repeatedly, ten times or more. The V gene is TRBV27, the J gene TRBJ1-1; 9 bases fit TRBD1. In germline, CDR1 is MNHEY, CDR2 SMNVEV (reference sequence). The CDR3 consists of 16 residues. V shed 5 bases and J 1 base; nucleotides not matched to a gene: 8. The CDR3 sequence: CASSPRTGEANTEAFF. The CDR3 coding sequence is TGTGCCAGCAGTCCCCGGACAGGGGAGGCGAACACTGAAGCTTTCTTT.

This clonotype was counted between two and nine times. This sequence joins TRBV18 and TRBJ1-1; D may be TRBD1 (6 bases). The CDR3 sequence is 16 residues long. Looked up from germline, CDR1 is KGHSH and CDR2 is LQKENI. V gave up 1 base and J gave up 2 bases, with 14 bases separating them. The DNA for the CDR3 is TGTGCCAGCTCACCACGTCCGGACAGAGATAACACTGAAGCTTTCTTT. The encoded protein is CASSPRPDRDNTEAFF.

This clonotype has at least ten counts. For the CDR3, the DNA is TGTGCCAGCAGTGAAGCGGTGGGCTCCTATAGCAATCAGCCCCAGCATTTT. It specifies CASSEAVGSYSNQPQHF. V is TRBV6-1 and J is TRBJ1-5; no clear D. Between the trimmed V and J ends, which lost 0 bases and 0 bases, there was a span of 12 bases. There are 17 residues in the CDR3. Germline loops: CDR1 MNHNS, CDR2 SASEGT.